The 20 T cell receptor beta chains below were found in one sample sequenced in a study of human T cells and chemical hapten exposure. As for time point: patch test 1, 2 weeks after DPC sensitization. Treatment described: therapeutic diphenylcyclopropenone sensitization with weekly scalp DPC. TCRdb processed the RACE reads anew with MiXCR; each CDR3 protein has one entry. The repertoire holds about 120,000 distinct CDR3 sequences, with about 12% as singletons. Sequenced material: whole blood, taken in connection with sensitization to the hapten diphenylcyclopropenone (DPC). All receptors derive from a woman between 45 and 65 years old with alopecia areata. Some clones in this sample may be carry-over from other donors' samples.

This clonotype was detected a few times. CDR3 sequence (DNA): TGCGCCAGCAGCTTGGGCCAGGGTGGCAATCAGCCCCAGCATTTT. Residues: CASSLGQGGNQPQHF. The V call is TRBV5-1, the J call TRBJ1-5; possible D gene TRBD1, 5 bases. Germline-derived CDR1 and CDR2 are SGHRS and YFSETQ. Trimming left V 0 bases short and J 2 bases short, with 9 bases between. There are 15 residues in the CDR3.

In this sample, this clonotype turned up many times. This chain links TRBV12-3 or TRBV12-4 with TRBJ2-1; 8 nucleotides line up with TRBD2. The J segment lost 4 bases and the V segment lost 5 bases, leaving 7 bases of the junction unmatched. The CDR3 totals 15 residues. CDR3 sequence reads: CASSDILAAYNEQFF. The DNA for the CDR3 is TGTGCCAGCAGTGATATACTAGCGGCATACAATGAGCAGTTCTTC.

Many counts were recorded for this clonotype. The J gene is TRBJ2-4, the V gene TRBV12-3 or TRBV12-4, with D maybe TRBD2 (6 bases). Trimming shortened V by 3 bases and J by 0 bases, and 18 bases separated the two germline ends. CDR3 size: 18 residues. CDR3 region: CASSFGSAGGLAKNIQYF. The CDR3, as DNA: TGTGCCAGCAGTTTTGGGTCGGCCGGAGGGTTAGCCAAAAACATTCAGTACTTC.

This clonotype has ten or more counts. The chain uses TRBV6-5 and TRBJ1-1, with D possibly being TRBD1 (6 bases). CDR3 length: 15 amino acids. V was shortened by 6 bases and J by 1 base, with 15 bases between the two germline ends. Germline V gene data show CDR1 as MNHEY and CDR2 as SVGAGI. CDR3 coding DNA: TGTGCCAGCAGCTACCAGAACAGGGCGAACACTGAAGCTTTCTTT. Amino acid sequence: CASSYQNRANTEAFF.

The chain carries TRBV28 and TRBJ1-5; a weak D match, TRBD1 (6 bases). Trimming pared 2 bases from V and 5 bases from J, leaving 16 bases between. In germline, CDR1 is MDHEN, CDR2 SYDVKM. There are 16 residues in the CDR3. DNA for the CDR3: TGTGCCAGCAGTTTAACAGGCAAAGGGGGGGATCAGCCCCAGCATTTT. It translates to CASSLTGKGGDQPQHF.

This clonotype was observed a handful of times. V is TRBV19 and J is TRBJ2-4; the D call may be TRBD1 or TRBD2 (5 bases each). Germline CDR1 reads LNHDA; CDR2 reads SQIVND (reference sequence). Trimming took 5 bases from V and 8 from J, leaving 10 bases between them. This CDR3 has 12 amino acids. The CDR3 protein is CASSFMGDIQYF. The CDR3 region has the DNA TGTGCCAGTAGTTTTATGGGGGACATTCAGTACTTC.

This clonotype occurred a few times. This chain uses TRBV20-1 with TRBJ2-3; D unresolved. Germline V lookup: CDR1 DFQATT, CDR2 SNEGSKA (reference sequence). This CDR3 comprises 15 residues. V shed 3 bases and J shed 2 bases, with 15 bases lying between them. CDR3: CSARVPGDATDTQYF. The CDR3 DNA reads TGCAGTGCTAGGGTCCCCGGAGACGCCACAGATACGCAGTATTTT.

This clonotype was seen a handful of times. The chain combines TRBV6-2 or TRBV6-3 with TRBJ2-1, with TRBD2 matching 12 bases. The CDR3 has 16 residues. The ends lost 2 bases at V and 9 bases at J; junction bases unmatched: 8. CDR1 and CDR2 (germline): MNHEY, SVGEGT. CDR3 sequence: CASSYAWLAGGSEQFF. Here the CDR3 DNA reads TGTGCCAGCAGTTACGCCTGGCTAGCGGGGGGGAGTGAGCAGTTCTTC.

This clonotype was seen a handful of times. V and J are TRBV7-2 and TRBJ2-3; D gene uncertain. The germline V and J ends were trimmed by 4 bases and 5 bases, with 13 bases remaining between them. Germline values: CDR1 SGHTA, CDR2 FQGNSA. This CDR3 is built from 14 residues. This CDR3 reads CASSSPVEVDTQYF. The DNA for the CDR3 is TGTGCCAGCAGCTCACCGGTGGAAGTAGATACGCAGTATTTT.

The chain combines TRBV11-2 with TRBJ2-5, with 9 nucleotides matching TRBD1. The junction had 8 bases not matched to a gene; V was cut back by 5 bases and J by 4 bases. The CDR3 length is 15 residues. Germline loops: CDR1 SGHAT, CDR2 FQNNGV. The chain's CDR3 is CASSVGDRGGETQYF. For the CDR3, the DNA is TGTGCCAGCAGCGTAGGAGACAGGGGGGGAGAGACCCAGTACTTC.

This clonotype was recorded a few times. For the CDR3, the DNA is TGCAGCGTTGACGGCGGAGCGGGAGAGAACAATGAGCAGTTCTTC. Amino acids: CSVDGGAGENNEQFF. The chain combines TRBV29-1 with TRBJ2-1, with 8 bases identical to TRBD2. Germline lookup yields CDR1 SQVTM and CDR2 ANQGSEA. The ends lost 3 bases at V and 5 bases at J; junction bases unmatched: 9. This CDR3 is built from 15 residues.

V and J are TRBV10-3 and TRBJ2-1, with TRBD2 matching 14 bases. The CDR3 extends over 17 amino acids. CDR1 ENHRY and CDR2 SYGVKD come from the germline V gene. The V gene end was trimmed by 5 bases and the J gene end by 1 base; junction bases not matched to a gene: 4. The DNA of the CDR3 is TGTGCCATCAGTCCGGGACTAGCGGGGGAGTCCTACAATGAGCAGTTCTTC. This sequence encodes CAISPGLAGESYNEQFF.

V gene TRBV7-6 combines with J gene TRBJ1-1, with TRBD1 identical over 8 bases. This CDR3 contains 16 residues. Germline trimming cut 4 bases from V and 0 bases from J; bases unmatched to any gene: 7. Germline-derived CDR1 and CDR2 are SGHVS and FNYEAQ. CDR3 loop: CASSSQTGDMNTEAFF. The CDR3 DNA reads TGTGCCAGCAGCTCCCAGACAGGGGATATGAACACTGAAGCTTTCTTT.

J is TRBJ2-3 and V is TRBV20-1; D possibly corresponds to TRBD1 (5 bases). The CDR3 extends over 19 amino acids. CDR1 and CDR2 (germline): DFQATT, SNEGSKA (reference sequence). V lost 6 bases and J lost 0, with 28 bases in between. In nucleotides, the CDR3 is TGCAGTGCCCCCATCCCCCAGGGATATATACCCTCTAGCACAGATACGCAGTATTTT. Encoded protein: CSAPIPQGYIPSSTDTQYF.

In this sample, this clonotype turned up many times. The chain's CDR3 is CSARGGGADTQYF. Written as DNA, the CDR3 is TGCAGTGCTAGAGGTGGGGGGGCAGATACGCAGTATTTT. The chain uses TRBV20-1 and TRBJ2-3; 7 nucleotides match TRBD2. The length of the CDR3 is 13 residues. Trimming at V came to 1 base and at J to 4 bases, leaving 2 bases not matched to a gene. The germline V gene has CDR1 DFQATT and CDR2 SNEGSKA (reference sequence).

At least ten counts were recorded for this clonotype. The chain is built from TRBV28 and TRBJ1-1, with D maybe TRBD1 (6 bases). The CDR3 totals 13 residues. In germline, CDR1 is MDHEN, CDR2 SYDVKM. The CDR3 region is CASVGGAVREAFF. CDR3 nucleotides: TGTGCTTCGGTTGGGGGGGCGGTACGCGAAGCTTTCTTT.

This clonotype appeared many times. The chain joins TRBV12-3 or TRBV12-4 to TRBJ2-5, with D tentatively TRBD2 (6 bases). This CDR3 has 15 residues. The ends were cut back, 1 base at V and 1 base at J, with 10 bases in the middle. The CDR3 coding sequence is TGTGCCAGCAGTTTAGGGCAGCGGGCCCAAGAGACCCAGTACTTC. Translation: CASSLGQRAQETQYF.

This clonotype turned up a few times. This chain uses TRBV5-5 with TRBJ2-1; D is unresolved. This CDR3 region has 11 residues. V lost 1 base and J 7 bases, leaving 3 bases between the germline ends. The V gene's germline CDR1 is SGHKS and CDR2 YYEKEE (reference sequence). CDR3 DNA: TGTGCCAGCAGCTTGACTAATGAGCAGTTCTTC. Its protein product is CASSLTNEQFF.

The table lists this clonotype with many counts. The chain recombines TRBV7-2 with TRBJ1-6; a weak D match, TRBD1 (6 bases). Trimming took 2 bases from V and 10 from J, leaving 12 bases between them. The CDR3 sequence is 14 residues long. CDR1 and CDR2 from the germline V gene are SGHTA and FQGNSA. The CDR3 region is CASSLMAGDSPLHF. CDR3 sequence (DNA): TGTGCCAGCAGCTTAATGGCAGGGGACTCACCCCTCCACTTT. Supplemented by reference TRBV7-2 and TRBJ1-6, the full variable domain reads GAGVSQSPSNKVTEKGKDVELRCDPISGHTALYWYRQSLGQGLEFLIYFQGNSAPDKSGLPSDRFSAERTGGSVSTLTIQRTQQEDSAVYLCASSLMAGDSPLHFGNGTRLTVT.

The chain combines TRBV27 with TRBJ2-2; D perhaps matches TRBD2 (5 bases). The CDR3 extends over 17 amino acids. V was shortened by 4 bases and J by 7 bases, with 22 bases between the two germline ends. CDR1 and CDR2 (germline): MNHEY, SMNVEV (reference sequence). CDR3 region: CASSSALSRLAVGELFF. The CDR3, as DNA: TGTGCCAGCAGTTCCGCCCTTAGTAGGCTAGCTGTCGGGGAGCTGTTTTTT.